The 9 T cell receptor beta chains given below trace back to one sample, sequenced in a study of graft-versus-host responses after intestinal transplantation. Graft tissue was processed to release intraepithelial and lamina propria lymphocytes. Method: immunoSEQ multiplex PCR; TCRdb's copy keeps in-frame clones and lacks some. The table has around 13,000 clones, 74% seen once. Sequenced material: ileum tissue, taken 16 days after intestinal transplant. The receptor source for this set is a human patient who received an intestinal transplant, so some T cells may come from the graft donor.

This chain joins TRBV23-1 and TRBJ2-7, with 8 bases that match TRBD1. TRBV23-1 is designated an ORF whose function remains uncertain. The CDR3 consists of 16 residues. Trimming removed 8 bases from V and 1 base from J; junction bases left unmatched: 13. CDR3 DNA sequence: TGCGCCAGCGGGAAGCAGACAGGGGAAGGGTCCTACGAGCAGTACTTC. Translated, it gives CASGKQTGEGSYEQYF.

The rearrangement uses TRBV7-2 and TRBJ2-5; TRBD2 is a possible D gene (7 bases). The CDR3 loop spans 14 amino acids. CDR1 is SGHTA, CDR2 FQGNSA, per germline. V dropped 0 bases and J dropped 4 bases, with 9 bases sitting between them. The CDR3: CASSLAGGRETQYF. Written as DNA, the CDR3 is TGTGCCAGCAGCTTAGCGGGGGGGCGAGAGACCCAGTACTTC.

The CDR3 DNA reads TGTGCCAGCACCAATTTTGGACAGGGCTCCTACGAGCAGTACTTC. This translates into CASTNFGQGSYEQYF. This chain links TRBV6-6 with TRBJ2-7; the match to TRBD1 covers 8 bases. After removal of 7 bases from V and 0 bases from J, the junction contained 8 bases not matched to a gene. This CDR3 comprises 15 residues. Germline V lookup: CDR1 MNHNY, CDR2 SVGAGI (reference sequence).

For the CDR3, the DNA is TGTGCCAGCAGTGTCTCCGGACTAGCGGCCGGGGAGCTGTTTTTT. Encoded protein: CASSVSGLAAGELFF. The V and J genes are TRBV25-1 and TRBJ2-2, with TRBD2 matching over 10 bases. This CDR3 contains 15 residues. The V gene's germline CDR1 is MGHDK and CDR2 SYGVNS. Losses at the gene ends were 4 bases for V and 6 bases for J; bases not matched to a gene: 5.

This chain uses TRBV9 with TRBJ2-1; 7 nucleotides align to TRBD2. The J segment lost 5 bases and the V segment lost 0 bases, leaving 8 bases of the junction unmatched. This CDR3 is 16 amino acids long. CDR1 SGDLS and CDR2 YYNGEE come from the germline V gene. The CDR3 sequence is CASSVEPLAVNNEQFF. In nucleotides, the CDR3 is TGTGCCAGCAGCGTAGAGCCGCTAGCGGTGAACAATGAGCAGTTCTTC.

This chain connects TRBV6-1 to TRBJ2-7; a weak D match, TRBD1 (7 bases). The germline gives CDR1 MNHNS, CDR2 SASEGT. This CDR3 is 14 amino acids long. This chain's CDR3 is CASGTGVGLYEQYF. The CDR3 nucleotides read TGTGCTAGCGGAACAGGGGTGGGTTTATACGAGCAGTACTTC.

This chain links TRBV2 with TRBJ1-4; D is undetermined. The germline V and J ends were trimmed by 2 bases and 6 bases, with 7 bases remaining between them. In germline, CDR1 is SNHLY, CDR2 FYNNEI. The length of the CDR3 is 13 residues. The CDR3 loop is CASSETADEKLFF. CDR3 bases: TGTGCCAGCAGTGAAACAGCGGATGAAAAACTGTTTTTT.

The genes are TRBV25-1 and TRBJ2-1; 9 bases line up with TRBD1. Germline V gene lookup returns CDR1 MGHDK and CDR2 SYGVNS. V shed 5 bases and J 7 bases; nucleotides not matched to a gene: 3. This CDR3 contains 13 residues. CDR3 sequence (DNA): TGTGCCAGCAGTCTGACAGGGGGGAATGAGCAGTTCTTC. Protein: CASSLTGGNEQFF.

This sequence joins TRBV9 and TRBJ2-1; 10 bases align to TRBD1. Germline V gives CDR1 SGDLS, CDR2 YYNGEE. The V and J ends lost 3 bases and 6 bases, in that order; junction bases with no gene match: 9. The CDR3 covers 16 residues. In nucleotides, the CDR3 is TGTGCCAGCAGCGCGGTAAGGGACAGGGGTGGCAATGAGCAGTTCTTC. Its translation: CASSAVRDRGGNEQFF.